These T cell receptor beta chains were read from a single sample in a study of blood T cell repertoires in COVID-19. TCRdb's table, derived via immunoSEQ multiplex PCR, lists solely in-frame clones and lacks some. This sample has 70,000 or so clones, with around four fifths found just once. The sample was peripheral blood. The receptors originated from a man aged 60-69 years with COVID-19, enrolled during active disease. The CDR3 runs from the conserved cysteine through the conserved F or W. The order of the fields is J gene, V gene, D gene, CDR3 DNA, CDR3 protein. A D gene is named only where the DNA matches it firmly.

>TRBJ1-4|TRBV4-1|NA
TGCGCCAGCAGCCCGACCGGACAGCTAACTAATGAAAAACTGTTTTTT
CASSPTGQLTNEKLFF
>TRBJ2-7|TRBV6-6|NA
TGTGCCAGCAGTTATGGGGAGCCACCCTACGAGCAGTACTTC
CASSYGEPPYEQYF
>TRBJ2-1|TRBV5-1|TRBD1
TGCGCCAGCAGCTTGACAGGGGGTTCCAATGAGCAGTTCTTC
CASSLTGGSNEQFF
>TRBJ1-1|TRBV2|NA
TGTGCCAGCAGTTCAGCCCAGGGAACTTTCTTT
CASSSAQGTFF
>TRBJ2-1|TRBV3-1/TRBV3-2|NA
TGTGCCAGCAGCGAGTGGAATGAGCAGTTCTTC
CASSEWNEQFF
>TRBJ1-5|TRBV19|NA
TGTGCCAGTAGTATCGAAGCGGGTAGGGCAGCCCTTGATCAGCCCCAGCATTTT
CASSIEAGRAALDQPQHF
>TRBJ2-5|TRBV9|TRBD2
TGTGCCAGCAGCGATGGGACTACCGGAGAGACCCAGTACTTC
CASSDGTTGETQYF
>TRBJ1-1|TRBV5-1|NA
TGCGCCAGCAGCTTGGTTCCGGGCACTGAAGCTTTCTTT
CASSLVPGTEAFF
>TRBJ2-7|TRBV6-5|NA
TGTGCCAGCAGCCTACGGTGGGCTTACTACGAGCAGTACTTC
CASSLRWAYYEQYF
>TRBJ2-7|TRBV7-9|TRBD2
TGTGCCAGCAGCTTAGAGGGTCTAGCGGGACTCGGGGAGCAGTACTTC
CASSLEGLAGLGEQYF